The clone carrying this TCR beta chain was seen ten or more times. This entry belongs to a study of blood T cell repertoires in COVID-19. Sequencing used immunoSEQ multiplex PCR; TCRdb keeps in-frame clones, though not all of them. The table records just over 300,000 clones, about nine tenths of them present only once. Germline CDR1 reads SGDLS; CDR2 reads YYNGEE. V shed 4 bases and J 0 bases; nucleotides not matched to a gene: 11. This CDR3 is 17 amino acids long. Cohorts were assigned according to the clinical history that participants reported. Sequencing was done on a sample of PBMCs or T cells enriched from blood (not recorded which). The TCR was taken from a young man who had recovered from COVID-19. This chain links TRBV9 with TRBJ2-3; 7 nucleotides match TRBD1. The CDR3 coding sequence is TGTGCCAGCAGCAGAACTCAGGGGGTTATTAGCACAGATACGCAGTATTTT. It translates to CASSRTQGVISTDTQYF. The complete variable domain, with remaining parts taken from reference TRBV9 and TRBJ2-3, reads DSGVTQTPKHLITATGQRVTLRCSPRSGDLSVYWYQQSLDQGLQFLIQYYNGEERAKGNILERFSAQQFPDLHSELNLSSLELGDSALYFCASSRTQGVISTDTQYFGPGTRLTVL.